This T cell receptor beta chain emerged from a study of CD8+CD57+ T cells in acquired aplastic anemia. Study information: Sorting CD4+ and CD8+ cells gave DNA averaging approximately 3 ug. For CD4+ cells, healthy donors had an average of about 9.9 million reads.

The study profiled TCR beta VDJ and CDR3 using genomic DNA as template. TCRdb redid the calling of the reads with MiXCR, one entry per CDR3 protein. The sample contains some 47,000 distinct CDR3 sequences, about 73% of which appear only once. Findings and limits, study-wide: Around 30 sequences, all CD8+ CDR3, were shared between patients and controls.

The V gene's germline CDR1 is SEHNR and CDR2 FQNEAQ (reference sequence). V dropped 4 bases and J dropped 0; count of bases not matched to a gene: 4. This CDR3 is built from 15 residues. By proportion, this clonotype is medium-sized (0.01 to 0.1%). The target antigen is unknown. The TCR sequence derives from a human donor in good health, serving as a control. The V and J genes are TRBV7-9 and TRBJ2-7; TRBD1 matches 9 bases. The sample taken for sequencing was sorted CD4+, CD8+, or CD8+CD57+ T cells (not recorded which) from PBMCs. CDR3 nucleotides: TGTGCCAGCAGCTCCCCGGGACAGGGCTCCTACGAGCAGTACTTC. This translates into CASSSPGQGSYEQYF. Filled out from reference TRBV7-9 and TRBJ2-7, the complete variable domain reads DTGVSQNPRHKITKRGQNVTFRCDPISEHNRLYWYRQTLGQGPEFLTYFQNEAQLEKSRLLSDRFSAERPKGSFSTLEIQRTEQGDSAMYLCASSSPGQGSYEQYFGPGTRLTVT.